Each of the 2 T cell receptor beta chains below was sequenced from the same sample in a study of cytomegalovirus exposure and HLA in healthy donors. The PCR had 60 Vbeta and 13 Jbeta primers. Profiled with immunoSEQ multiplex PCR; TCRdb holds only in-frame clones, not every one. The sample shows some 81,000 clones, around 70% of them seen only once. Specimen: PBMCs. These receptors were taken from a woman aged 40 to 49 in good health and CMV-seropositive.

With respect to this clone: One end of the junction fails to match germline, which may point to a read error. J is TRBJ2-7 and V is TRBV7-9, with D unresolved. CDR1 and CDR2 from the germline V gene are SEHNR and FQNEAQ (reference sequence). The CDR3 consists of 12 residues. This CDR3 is CSSSPSLYEQYF. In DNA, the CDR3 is TGTTCCAGCAGCCCTTCTCTATACGAGCAGTACTTC.

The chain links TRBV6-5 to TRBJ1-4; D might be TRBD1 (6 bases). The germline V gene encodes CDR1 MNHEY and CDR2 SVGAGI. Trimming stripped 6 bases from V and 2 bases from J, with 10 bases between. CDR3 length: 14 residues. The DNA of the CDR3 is TGTGCCAGCAGATTCAGGGGCACTAATGAAAAACTGTTTTTT. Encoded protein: CASRFRGTNEKLFF.